This is a list of T cell receptor beta chains from one sample in a study of graft-versus-host responses after intestinal transplantation. These receptors' antigens are unknown. Using immunoSEQ multiplex PCR, the repertoire was profiled, and TCRdb retains in-frame clones only, with some absent. This sample has about 93,000 clones, with over 80% found just once. The input for sequencing was unstimulated CD8+ T cells sorted from spleen or lymph node cells, taken before intestinal transplant. The receptors were sampled from a human donor who received an intestinal transplant. The CDR3 runs from the conserved cysteine through the conserved F or W. The D gene is left open where the match is weak. Clone size, where shown, is once, few, many, or a class for clones that have expanded.

clone_size | j_call | v_call | d_call | cdr3_length | cdr3_aa | cdr3_nt
NA | TRBJ2-5 | TRBV18 | TRBD1 | 15 | CASSFPGTGGETQYF | TGTGCCAGCTCATTTCCCGGGACAGGGGGTGAGACCCAGTACTTC
NA | TRBJ1-6 | TRBV19 | NA | 13 | CASSTGMNSPLHF | TGTGCCAGTAGTACAGGGATGAATTCACCCCTCCACTTT
NA | TRBJ2-1 | TRBV4-1 | TRBD2 | 17 | CASSHPGLAGGNNEQFF | TGCGCCAGCAGCCACCCCGGACTAGCGGGAGGAAACAATGAGCAGTTCTTC
once | TRBJ2-4 | TRBV6-5 | NA | 16 | CASSYPTKVAKNIQYF | TGTGCCAGCAGTTACCCGACTAAAGTAGCCAAAAACATTCAGTACTTC
NA | TRBJ2-3 | TRBV13 | NA | 14 | CASNQGLSTDTQYF | TGTGCCAGCAACCAGGGTTTAAGCACAGATACGCAGTATTTT
NA | TRBJ2-5 | TRBV9 | TRBD2 | 16 | CASSVGGLAGGETQYF | TGTGCCAGCAGCGTAGGTGGGCTAGCGGGAGGAGAGACCCAGTACTTC
NA | TRBJ1-1 | TRBV19 | NA | 14 | CASRPRVMNTEAFF | TGTGCCAGTAGGCCCAGGGTAATGAACACTGAAGCTTTCTTT
NA | TRBJ1-3 | TRBV6-1 | NA | 14 | CATQNGESGNTIYF | TGTGCCACTCAAAATGGGGAGTCTGGAAACACCATATATTTT
NA | TRBJ2-2 | TRBV27 | NA | 14 | CASSLSGGTGELFF | TGTGCCAGCAGTTTATCGGGGGGCACCGGGGAGCTGTTTTTT
NA | TRBJ2-1 | TRBV7-8 | TRBD2 | 15 | CASSAIAGSVNEQFF | TGTGCCAGCAGCGCCATAGCGGGGTCGGTCAATGAGCAGTTCTTC
NA | TRBJ1-2 | TRBV2 | NA | 14 | CASSEMGRDYGYTF | TGTGCCAGCAGTGAAATGGGCAGGGACTATGGCTACACCTTC
NA | TRBJ2-1 | TRBV5-6 | TRBD1 | 16 | CASSRGGTGSYNEQFF | TGTGCCAGCAGCCGGGGTGGGACAGGGTCCTACAATGAGCAGTTCTTC
NA | TRBJ2-1 | TRBV4-1 | TRBD1 | 17 | CASSHPGQGGSYNEQFF | TGCGCCAGCAGCCACCCGGGACAGGGTGGATCCTACAATGAGCAGTTCTTC
NA | TRBJ2-2 | TRBV6-4 | NA | 15 | CASSEEGRHTGELFF | TGTGCCAGCAGTGAGGAGGGGCGGCACACCGGGGAGCTGTTTTTT
NA | TRBJ2-1 | TRBV7-2 | TRBD2 | 15 | CASSPLAGGPVEQFF | TGTGCCAGCAGCCCGTTAGCGGGGGGGCCGGTTGAGCAGTTCTTC
NA | TRBJ2-1 | TRBV9 | TRBD2 | 16 | CASSGGTSGRDNEQFF | TGTGCCAGCAGCGGAGGGACTAGCGGGAGGGACAATGAGCAGTTCTTC
NA | TRBJ2-7 | TRBV5-4 | TRBD1 | 14 | CASSDTTGGYEQYF | TGTGCCAGCAGCGATACGACAGGGGGCTACGAGCAGTACTTC
NA | TRBJ2-3 | TRBV27 | TRBD2 | 14 | CASSLGLASDTQYF | TGTGCCAGCAGTTTGGGACTAGCTTCGGATACGCAGTATTTT
NA | TRBJ2-7 | TRBV14 | TRBD1 | 15 | CASSHVWTGVYEQYF | TGTGCCAGCAGCCATGTCTGGACAGGCGTCTACGAGCAGTACTTC
NA | TRBJ2-1 | TRBV7-3 | NA | 15 | CASSLFLGEGNEQFF | TGTGCCAGCAGCTTATTTCTGGGAGAGGGCAATGAGCAGTTCTTC
NA | TRBJ1-1 | TRBV29-1 | NA | 14 | CSVELGSWTPEAFF | TGCAGCGTTGAATTGGGCTCCTGGACACCCGAAGCTTTCTTT
NA | TRBJ1-3 | TRBV27 | TRBD1 | 16 | CASSRQGDLLGNTIYF | TGTGCCAGCAGCCGACAGGGAGACCTGCTTGGAAACACCATATATTTT
NA | TRBJ2-7 | TRBV4-1 | TRBD1 | 15 | CASSQDLGQAYEQYF | TGCGCCAGCAGCCAAGACTTAGGACAGGCCTACGAGCAGTACTTC
NA | TRBJ2-7 | TRBV19 | NA | 13 | CASSMLQGLEQYF | TGTGCCAGTAGTATGTTGCAGGGGCTCGAGCAGTACTTC
NA | TRBJ2-1 | TRBV29-1 | NA | 16 | CSVETGWSNSYNEQFF | TGCAGCGTTGAGACAGGCTGGTCTAACTCCTACAATGAGCAGTTCTTC
once | TRBJ2-1 | TRBV7-8 | TRBD1 | 14 | CASRVRQGEDEQFF | TGTGCCAGCAGGGTGAGACAGGGCGAAGATGAGCAGTTCTTC
once | TRBJ2-7 | TRBV9 | NA | 14 | CASSVGGEVGEQYF | TGTGCCAGCAGCGTGGGCGGGGAGGTAGGCGAGCAGTACTTC
NA | TRBJ2-5 | TRBV7-3 | TRBD2 | 15 | CASSPGGGTQETQYF | TGTGCCAGCAGCCCCGGGGGGGGGACACAAGAGACCCAGTACTTC
NA | TRBJ2-7 | TRBV2 | TRBD2 | 15 | CASSDYTSGSHEQYF | TGTGCCAGCAGTGATTACACTAGCGGGAGCCACGAGCAGTACTTC
NA | TRBJ1-1 | TRBV12-5 | TRBD1 | 20 | CASGLVLEDRLSTLNTEAFF | TGTGCTAGTGGTTTGGTACTAGAGGACAGGCTCTCTACTTTGAACACTGAAGCTTTCTTT
NA | TRBJ2-7 | TRBV11-2 | NA | 14 | CASSFMADSYEQYF | TGTGCCAGCAGCTTTATGGCGGACTCCTACGAGCAGTACTTC
NA | TRBJ2-7 | TRBV5-6 | NA | 15 | CASSPYNFGAYEQYF | TGTGCCAGCAGCCCGTACAATTTCGGGGCCTACGAGCAGTACTTC
once | TRBJ1-5 | TRBV4-3 | NA | 17 | CASSQSLFQGINQPQHF | TGCGCCAGCAGCCAGAGTCTTTTCCAGGGGATAAACCAGCCCCAGCATTTT
NA | TRBJ2-5 | TRBV6-5 | TRBD2 | 14 | CASSYGGGAETQYF | TGTGCCAGCAGTTACGGCGGGGGGGCCGAGACCCAGTACTTC
once | TRBJ2-7 | TRBV28 | TRBD2 | 15 | CASSVAGTTYYEQYF | TGTGCCAGCAGCGTAGCCGGGACTACCTACTACGAGCAGTACTTC
NA | TRBJ2-7 | TRBV28 | NA | 12 | CASRFTGFEQYF | TGTGCCAGCAGATTCACAGGGTTCGAGCAGTACTTC
NA | TRBJ2-3 | TRBV19 | NA | 15 | CASSAVGGPQDTQYF | TGTGCCAGTAGTGCCGTCGGGGGGCCTCAAGATACGCAGTATTTT
NA | TRBJ1-5 | TRBV4-2 | NA | 14 | CASSHYSSNQPQHF | TGTGCCAGCAGCCATTATTCTAGCAATCAGCCCCAGCATTTT
NA | TRBJ2-1 | TRBV5-5 | TRBD2 | 15 | CASSLNRGSFVEQFF | TGTGCCAGCAGCTTGAATCGCGGGAGCTTCGTTGAGCAGTTCTTC
NA | TRBJ2-3 | TRBV5-1 | TRBD2 | 16 | CASSLGASGTPDTQYF | TGCGCCAGCAGCTTGGGGGCTAGCGGGACCCCAGATACGCAGTATTTT
NA | TRBJ2-5 | TRBV30 | NA | 15 | CAWSVRAGADETQYF | TGTGCCTGGAGTGTCCGGGCAGGGGCGGATGAGACCCAGTACTTC
NA | TRBJ1-5 | TRBV19 | TRBD1 | 18 | CASISGTERRYSNQPQHF | TGTGCCAGTATCTCCGGGACAGAAAGGAGGTATAGCAATCAGCCCCAGCATTTT
NA | TRBJ2-1 | TRBV29-1 | NA | 11 | CSPLADNEQFF | TGCAGCCCTTTAGCGGACAATGAGCAGTTCTTC
NA | TRBJ1-3 | TRBV7-6 | TRBD1 | 17 | CASSPTAGTGFGNTIYF | TGTGCCAGCAGCCCCACCGCCGGGACAGGGTTTGGAAACACCATATATTTT
NA | TRBJ2-7 | TRBV25-1 | NA | 13 | CASSAQYPYEQYF | TGTGCCAGCAGTGCACAGTACCCCTACGAGCAGTACTTC
NA | TRBJ1-1 | TRBV19 | NA | 14 | CASSEDSMNTEAFF | TGTGCCAGTAGTGAGGACAGCATGAACACTGAAGCTTTCTTT
NA | TRBJ1-2 | TRBV6-5 | NA | 14 | CASSYEGGVSGYTF | TGTGCCAGCAGTTACGAGGGCGGAGTTAGTGGCTACACCTTC
NA | TRBJ1-3 | TRBV4-1 | NA | 13 | CASSQAGGNTIYF | TGCGCCAGCAGCCAGGCCGGGGGAAACACCATATATTTT
once | TRBJ1-2 | TRBV6-5 | TRBD1 | 15 | CASSPRPPGGYGYTF | TGTGCCAGCAGTCCACGACCCCCAGGGGGCTATGGCTACACCTTC
NA | TRBJ2-7 | TRBV5-1 | NA | 13 | CASSLVPGYEQYF | TGCGCCAGCAGCTTGGTCCCGGGTTACGAGCAGTACTTC
NA | TRBJ2-7 | TRBV4-3 | TRBD2 | 15 | CASSQERAGTYEQYF | TGCGCCAGCAGCCAAGAAAGAGCGGGGACCTACGAGCAGTACTTC
NA | TRBJ2-7 | TRBV18 | TRBD1 | 15 | CASSPPGTGMGEQYF | TGTGCCAGCTCACCACCAGGGACAGGGATGGGCGAGCAGTACTTC
NA | TRBJ1-1 | TRBV19 | NA | 12 | CASSFRNTEAFF | TGTGCCAGTAGTTTTAGGAACACTGAAGCTTTCTTT
NA | TRBJ2-7 | TRBV2 | TRBD2 | 14 | CASTLSGGSYEQYF | TGTGCCAGCACCCTTAGCGGGGGGTCCTACGAGCAGTACTTC
NA | TRBJ2-7 | TRBV7-9 | NA | 13 | CASSPASDYEQYF | TGTGCCAGCAGTCCCGCCAGCGATTACGAGCAGTACTTC
NA | TRBJ2-3 | TRBV5-6 | TRBD2 | 17 | CASSLGTSGGPDSAQYF | TGTGCCAGCAGCTTGGGGACTAGCGGGGGCCCAGATAGTGCGCAGTATTTT
NA | TRBJ2-1 | TRBV6-1 | TRBD2 | 15 | CASSEWVAGDNEQFF | TGTGCCAGCAGTGAATGGGTAGCGGGGGACAATGAGCAGTTCTTC